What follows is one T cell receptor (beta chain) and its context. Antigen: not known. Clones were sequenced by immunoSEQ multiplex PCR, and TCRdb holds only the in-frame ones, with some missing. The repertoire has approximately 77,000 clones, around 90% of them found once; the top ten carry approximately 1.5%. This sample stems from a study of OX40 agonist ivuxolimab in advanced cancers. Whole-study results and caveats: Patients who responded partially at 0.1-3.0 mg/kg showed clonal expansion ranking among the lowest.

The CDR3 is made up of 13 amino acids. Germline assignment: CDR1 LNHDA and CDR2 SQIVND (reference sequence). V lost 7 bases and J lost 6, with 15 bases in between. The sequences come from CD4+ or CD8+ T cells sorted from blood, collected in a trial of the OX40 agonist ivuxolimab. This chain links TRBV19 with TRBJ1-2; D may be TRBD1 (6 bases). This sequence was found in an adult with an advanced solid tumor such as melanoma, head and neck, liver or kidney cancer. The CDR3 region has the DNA TGTGCCAGTACCGGGGGGCGCGGTCATGGCTACACCTTC. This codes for CASTGGRGHGYTF. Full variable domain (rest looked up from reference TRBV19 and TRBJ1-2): DGGITQSPKYLFRKEGQNVTLSCEQNLNHDAMYWYRQDPGQGLRLIYYSQIVNDFQKGDIAEGYSVSREKKESFPLTVTSAQKNPTAFYLCASTGGRGHGYTFGSGTRLTVV.